The 7 T cell receptor beta chains listed next were all sequenced from one sample in a study of T cells in narcolepsy. Method: immunoSEQ multiplex PCR; TCRdb's copy keeps in-frame clones and lacks some. This table holds over 30,000 clones, around 85% found once. Sequencing was carried out using CD45RA- memory CD4+ T cells from PBMCs. These TCRs come from a human donor with narcolepsy.

The chain joins TRBV6-1 to TRBJ1-2, with D possibly TRBD1 on 6 matching bases. This CDR3 is 16 amino acids long. Trimming took 1 base from V and 7 from J, leaving 19 bases between them. Germline assignment: CDR1 MNHNS and CDR2 SASEGT. The CDR3 region is CASSEVGYRVSGGYTF. The CDR3 DNA reads TGTGCCAGCAGTGAAGTGGGATACAGGGTTTCTGGTGGCTACACCTTC.

The chain carries TRBV19 and TRBJ2-3; 11 bases fit TRBD2. Per the germline V gene, CDR1 is LNHDA and CDR2 is SQIVND (reference sequence). The CDR3 covers 17 residues. Trimming took 5 bases from V and 1 from J; bases not matched to a gene: 8. As DNA, the CDR3 is TGTGCCAGTAGTGTAGCTAGCGGGGGGTTGGGCACAGATACGCAGTATTTT. Residues: CASSVASGGLGTDTQYF.

This clone occurred once. The J gene is TRBJ1-1, the V gene TRBV5-1; 7 bases match TRBD1. Germline values: CDR1 SGHRS, CDR2 YFSETQ. V lost 7 bases and J lost 2; bases outside the gene matches: 8. This CDR3 spans 14 amino acids. The CDR3 spells CASRTEGANTEAFF. The CDR3 DNA is TGCGCCAGCCGAACCGAGGGGGCTAACACTGAAGCTTTCTTT.

V is TRBV6-5 and J is TRBJ1-6; D is unresolved. The CDR3 extends over 14 amino acids. In germline, CDR1 is MNHEY, CDR2 SVGAGI. V was trimmed by 6 bases and J by 7 bases, leaving 13 bases between them. CDR3 amino acids: CASRWGKRNSPLHF. CDR3 coding DNA: TGTGCCAGCAGATGGGGAAAGAGGAATTCACCCCTCCACTTT.

This clone was found a few times. The CDR3 sequence is CASILAGGQTDTQYF. In nucleotides, the CDR3 is TGTGCCAGCATCTTAGCGGGGGGGCAGACAGATACGCAGTATTTT. V and J are TRBV6-6 and TRBJ2-3; the match to TRBD2 covers 11 bases. V dropped 7 bases and J dropped 3; count of bases not matched to a gene: 6. This CDR3 is 15 amino acids long. Germline-derived CDR1 and CDR2 are MNHNY and SVGAGI (reference sequence).

V is TRBV7-8 and J is TRBJ2-7, with D perhaps TRBD1 or TRBD2 (8 bases each). The CDR3 totals 14 residues. CDR1 and CDR2 from the germline V gene are SGHVS and FQNEAQ. V lost 8 bases and J lost 2, with 16 bases in between. For the CDR3, the DNA is TGTGCCAGCTCCTTAGCGGGACAGGCCTACGAGCAGTACTTC. It yields the protein CASSLAGQAYEQYF.

The V call is TRBV2, the J call TRBJ2-6; 9 bases agree with TRBD2. J was trimmed by 11 bases and V by 7 bases; bases with no gene match: 9. The germline gives CDR1 SNHLY, CDR2 FYNNEI. CDR3 length equals 14 residues. In DNA form, the CDR3 reads TGTGCCAGCAACCCTAGCGGGACAATCGACGTCCTGACTTTC. Protein sequence: CASNPSGTIDVLTF. The full variable domain, in which reference TRBV2 and TRBJ2-6 provide the parts outside the CDR3, is EPEVTQTPSHQVTQMGQEVILRCVPISNHLYFYWYRQILGQKVEFLVSFYNNEISEKSEIFDDQFSVERPDGSNFTLKIRSTKLEDSAMYFCASNPSGTIDVLTFGAGSRLTVL.